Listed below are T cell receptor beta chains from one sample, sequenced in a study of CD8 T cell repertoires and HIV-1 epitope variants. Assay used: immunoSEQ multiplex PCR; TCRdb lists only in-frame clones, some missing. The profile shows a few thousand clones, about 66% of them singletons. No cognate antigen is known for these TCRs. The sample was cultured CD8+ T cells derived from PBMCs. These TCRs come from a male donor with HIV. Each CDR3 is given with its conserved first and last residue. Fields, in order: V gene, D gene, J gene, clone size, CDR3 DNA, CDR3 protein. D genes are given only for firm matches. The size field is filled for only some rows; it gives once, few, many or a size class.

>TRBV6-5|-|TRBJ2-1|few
TGTGCCAGCAGTTACGTGGACAGCCGGGAGCAGTTCTTC
CASSYVDSREQFF
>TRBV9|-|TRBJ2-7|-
TGTGCCAGCAGCGTAGTTCCGGGAGCCTACGAGCAGTACTTC
CASSVVPGAYEQYF
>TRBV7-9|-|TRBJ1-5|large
TGTGCCAGCAGAGCGGGGACTCAGCCCCAGCATTTT
CASRAGTQPQHF
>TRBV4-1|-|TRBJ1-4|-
TGCGCCAGCAGCCTTGGGGCGTCTAATGAAAAACTGTTTTTT
CASSLGASNEKLFF
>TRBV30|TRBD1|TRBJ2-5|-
TGTGCCTGGAGTAATCCCGGGACAGGTTTCCAAGAGACCCAGTACTTC
CAWSNPGTGFQETQYF
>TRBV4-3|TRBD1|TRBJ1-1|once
TGCGCCAGCAGCCAAGATAGAGCCTTTACAGGGGGAAGAACTGAAGCTTTCTTT
CASSQDRAFTGGRTEAFF
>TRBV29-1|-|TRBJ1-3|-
TGCAGCGTTGTACTTCCCTCTGGAAACACCATATATTTT
CSVVLPSGNTIYF
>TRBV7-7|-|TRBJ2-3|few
TGTGCCAGCAGCACCGGGCACAGGACAGATACGCAGTATTTT
CASSTGHRTDTQYF
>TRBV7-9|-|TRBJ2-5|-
TGTGCCAGCAGCCACCCGGGATTCCAAGAGACCCAGTACTTC
CASSHPGFQETQYF
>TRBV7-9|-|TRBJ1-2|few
TGTGCCAGCAGCTTAGTTAGGGAGGACAGTTATGGCTACACCTTC
CASSLVREDSYGYTF
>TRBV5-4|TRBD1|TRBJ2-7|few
TGTGCCAGCAGCCCGGAGTGGACAGGGGGCGAGCAGTACTTC
CASSPEWTGGEQYF
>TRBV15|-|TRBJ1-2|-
TGTGCCACCAGCAAACCGGACACGAGTAACTATGGCTACACCTTC
CATSKPDTSNYGYTF
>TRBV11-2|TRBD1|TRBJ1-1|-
TGTGCCAGCAGCTTAGTCGTGACAGGGGGGTCTTGGGGCACTGAAGCTTTCTTT
CASSLVVTGGSWGTEAFF
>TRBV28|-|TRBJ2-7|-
TGTGCCAGCGGGTCGCAGTGGAACTATGAGCAGTACTTC
CASGSQWNYEQYF
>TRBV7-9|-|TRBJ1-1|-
TGTGCCAGCAGCTTAGTAATGGGGAACACTGAAGCTTTCTTT
CASSLVMGNTEAFF
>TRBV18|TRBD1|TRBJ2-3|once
TGTGCCAGCTCACTCACCCCGACAGGGAGACTACCTAGCACAGATACGCAGTATTTT
CASSLTPTGRLPSTDTQYF
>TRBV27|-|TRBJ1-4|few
TGTGCCAGCAGACGTGGAGGATCATGGTTTGAAAAACTGTTTTTT
CASRRGGSWFEKLFF
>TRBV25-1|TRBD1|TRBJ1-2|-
TGTGCCAGCAGTGACCCCGGACAGGGACTAGGGGGCTACACCTTC
CASSDPGQGLGGYTF
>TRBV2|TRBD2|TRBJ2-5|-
TGTGCCAGCAGATCCCGTTTAGCGGGGGGGTCAGAGACCCAGTACTTC
CASRSRLAGGSETQYF
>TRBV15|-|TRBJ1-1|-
TGTGCCTCGGGCGGGGTAAACACTGAAGCTTTCTTT
CASGGVNTEAFF
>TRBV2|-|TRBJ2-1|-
TGTGCCAGCGGTGAAATGAGCTCCTACAATGAGCAGTTCTTC
CASGEMSSYNEQFF
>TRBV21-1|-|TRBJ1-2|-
TGTGCCAGCAGCAAAGATGGGTGTGGACAGGGTAGCTATGGCTACACCTTC
CASSKDGCGQGSYGYTF
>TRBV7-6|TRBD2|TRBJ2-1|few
TGTGCCAGCAGCTTAGGTACTAGCGGAGACAATGAGCAGTTCTTC
CASSLGTSGDNEQFF
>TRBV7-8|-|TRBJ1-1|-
TGTGCCAGCAGCTTGTGGGACACTGAAGCTTTCTTT
CASSLWDTEAFF
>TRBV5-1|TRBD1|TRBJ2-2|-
TGCGCCAGCAGCCCCTGGGTGCGGGACAGGGGATCCGGGGAGCTGTTTTTT
CASSPWVRDRGSGELFF
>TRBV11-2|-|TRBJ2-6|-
TGTGCCAGCAGCTTAGGATGGTCGTCGGCTGGGGCCAACGTCCTGACTTTC
CASSLGWSSAGANVLTF
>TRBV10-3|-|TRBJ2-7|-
TGTGCCATCAGTGATATCGGGGGTCCCCACGAGCAGTACTTC
CAISDIGGPHEQYF
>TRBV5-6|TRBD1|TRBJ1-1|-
TGTGCCAGCAAGGGACAGGGGTGGACTGAAGCTTTCTTT
CASKGQGWTEAFF
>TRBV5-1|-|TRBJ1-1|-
TGCGCCAGCAGCTTGGGGGGGGCCGGGAACACTGAAGCTTTCTTT
CASSLGGAGNTEAFF
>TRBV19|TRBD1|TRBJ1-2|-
TGTGCCAGTACCCGGGGACAGGGGGCAGTGGGCTACACCTTC
CASTRGQGAVGYTF
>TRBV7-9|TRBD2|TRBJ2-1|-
TGTGCCAGCAGCCGGGACTATGACAATGAGCAGTTCTTC
CASSRDYDNEQFF
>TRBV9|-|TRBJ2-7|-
TGTGCCAGCAGCGTAGATCCCGAAGGGTTCTACGAGCAGTACTTC
CASSVDPEGFYEQYF
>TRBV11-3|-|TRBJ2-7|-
TGTGCCAGCAGCTTAGGAGTAGGGGACGAGCAGTACTTC
CASSLGVGDEQYF
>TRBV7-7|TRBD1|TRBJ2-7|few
TGTGCTAGCAGCTCCGGGACAGGGGATAACGACGAGCAGTACTTC
CASSSGTGDNDEQYF
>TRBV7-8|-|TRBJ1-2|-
TGTGCCAGCAGCTTAGAAGAGGTTTCGAACTATGGCTACACCTTC
CASSLEEVSNYGYTF
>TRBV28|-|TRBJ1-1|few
TGTGCCAGCAGTTCCGGACAGCTGAACACTGAAGCTTTCTTT
CASSSGQLNTEAFF
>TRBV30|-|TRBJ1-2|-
TGTGCCTGGAGTGTAGCAGCTATCTATGGCTACACCTTC
CAWSVAAIYGYTF
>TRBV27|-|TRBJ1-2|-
TGTGCCAGCAGTCCACCCGGGGCTAACTATGGCTACACCTTC
CASSPPGANYGYTF
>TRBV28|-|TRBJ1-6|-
TGTGCCAGCAGTGAGGCAGGGTTCTCCTATAATTCACCCCTCCACTTT
CASSEAGFSYNSPLHF
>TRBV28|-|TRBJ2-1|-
TGTGCCAGCAGTCAAGGGGGGTCTTGGAATGAGCAGTTCTTC
CASSQGGSWNEQFF
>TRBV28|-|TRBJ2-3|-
TGTGCCAGCAGTTTTGGATTTAGGGGGGTAGCCTATTCAGATACGCAGTATTTT
CASSFGFRGVAYSDTQYF
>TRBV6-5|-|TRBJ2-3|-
TGTGCCAGCTGTCAGGGGGGGGGAACAGATACGCAGTATTTT
CASCQGGGTDTQYF
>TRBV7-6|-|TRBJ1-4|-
TGTGCCAGCAGCTTAGCAGGGTCTAATGAAAAACTGTTTTTT
CASSLAGSNEKLFF
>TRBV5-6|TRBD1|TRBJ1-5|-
TGTGCCAGCAGCTTGGGATGGGACAGGGATCAGCCCCAGCATTTT
CASSLGWDRDQPQHF
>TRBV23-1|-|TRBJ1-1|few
TGCGCCAGCAGTCTGGGTGGGGAAGGCTTCTTT
CASSLGGEGFF
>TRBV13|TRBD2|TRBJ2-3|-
TGTGCCAGCAGCTTAGGACGGGGGGGCACAGATACGCAGTATTTT
CASSLGRGGTDTQYF
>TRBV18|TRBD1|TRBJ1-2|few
TGTGCCAGCTCACCGACAGGGAGCTATGGCTACACCTTC
CASSPTGSYGYTF
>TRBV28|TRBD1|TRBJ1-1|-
TGTGCCAGCAGTTCCCCCGGGACAGGGGCGAACACTGAAGCTTTCTTT
CASSSPGTGANTEAFF
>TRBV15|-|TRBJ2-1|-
TGTGCCACCACCCCCGATGCGGGTAGATTCAATGAGCAGTTCTTC
CATTPDAGRFNEQFF
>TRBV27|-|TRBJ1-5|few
TGTGCCAGCAGCCGGACCAGGGGTGGCAATCAGCCCCAGCATTTT
CASSRTRGGNQPQHF